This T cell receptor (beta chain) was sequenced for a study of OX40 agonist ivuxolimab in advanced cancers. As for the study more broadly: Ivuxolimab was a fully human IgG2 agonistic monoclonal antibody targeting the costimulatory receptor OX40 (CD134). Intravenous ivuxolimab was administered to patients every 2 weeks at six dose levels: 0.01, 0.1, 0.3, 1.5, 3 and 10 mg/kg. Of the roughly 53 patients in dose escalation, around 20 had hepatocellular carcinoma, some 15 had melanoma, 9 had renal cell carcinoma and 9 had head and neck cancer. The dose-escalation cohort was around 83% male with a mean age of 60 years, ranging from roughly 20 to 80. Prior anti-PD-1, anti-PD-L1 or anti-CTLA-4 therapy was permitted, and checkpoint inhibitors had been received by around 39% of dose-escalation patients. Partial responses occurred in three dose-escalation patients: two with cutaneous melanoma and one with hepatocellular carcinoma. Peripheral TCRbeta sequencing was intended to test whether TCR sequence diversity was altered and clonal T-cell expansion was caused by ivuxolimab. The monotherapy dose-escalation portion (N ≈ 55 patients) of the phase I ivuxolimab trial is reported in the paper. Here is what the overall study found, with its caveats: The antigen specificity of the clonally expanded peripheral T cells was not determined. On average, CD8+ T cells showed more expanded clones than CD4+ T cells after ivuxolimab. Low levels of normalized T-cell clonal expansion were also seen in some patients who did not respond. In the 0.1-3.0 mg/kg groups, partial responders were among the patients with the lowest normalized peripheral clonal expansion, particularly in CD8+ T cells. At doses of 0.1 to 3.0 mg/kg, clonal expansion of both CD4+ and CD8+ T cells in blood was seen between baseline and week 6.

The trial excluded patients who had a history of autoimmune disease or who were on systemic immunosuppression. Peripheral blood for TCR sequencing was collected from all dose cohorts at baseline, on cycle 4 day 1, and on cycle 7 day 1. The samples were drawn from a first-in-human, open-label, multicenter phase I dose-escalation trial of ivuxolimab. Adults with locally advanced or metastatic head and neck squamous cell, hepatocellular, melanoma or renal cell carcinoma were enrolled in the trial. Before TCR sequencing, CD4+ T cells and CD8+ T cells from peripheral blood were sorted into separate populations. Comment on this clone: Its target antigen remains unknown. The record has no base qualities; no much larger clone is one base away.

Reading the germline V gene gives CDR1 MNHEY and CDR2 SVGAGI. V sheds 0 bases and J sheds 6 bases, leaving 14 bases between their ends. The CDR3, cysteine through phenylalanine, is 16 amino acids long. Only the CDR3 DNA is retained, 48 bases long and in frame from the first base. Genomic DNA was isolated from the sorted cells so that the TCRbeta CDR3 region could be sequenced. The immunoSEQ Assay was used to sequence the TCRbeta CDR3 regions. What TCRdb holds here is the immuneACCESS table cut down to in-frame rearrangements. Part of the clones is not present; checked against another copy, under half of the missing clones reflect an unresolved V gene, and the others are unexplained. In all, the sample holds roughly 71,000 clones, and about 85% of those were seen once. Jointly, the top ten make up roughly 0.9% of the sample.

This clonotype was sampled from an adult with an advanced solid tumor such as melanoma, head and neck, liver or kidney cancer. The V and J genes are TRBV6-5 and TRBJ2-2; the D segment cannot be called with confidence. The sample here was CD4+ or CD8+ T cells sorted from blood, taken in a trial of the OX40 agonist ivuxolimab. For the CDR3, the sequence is CASSYSVAKLAGELFF. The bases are TGTGCCAGCAGTTACTCAGTAGCAAAGTTGGCCGGGGAGCTGTTTTTT.